The T cell receptor beta chain described here comes from a study of low-dose radiotherapy and immunotherapy resistance in tumors. For the study at large: Each fraction for Cohort 1 was 0.5 Gy, given every 2 weeks, and the total came to 6.5 Gy. Dosing of intravenous cyclophosphamide at 200 mg/m2 occurred every two weeks and took place one day prior to radiation and immunotherapy. Every day for four cycles from cycle 1 day 1, patients took 300 mg of oral aspirin.

Germline lookup yields CDR1 SEHNR and CDR2 FQNEAQ (reference sequence). The CDR3 has 12 residues. Trimming cost V 6 bases and J 3 bases, with 6 bases left between them. TRAV- and TRBV-specific primers, spanning alpha and beta chains, primed first-strand cDNA. Amplification of TCRs used a constant-region primer and V-primer adapter for about 19 PCR cycles. TCRdb recomputed calls from the reads with MiXCR, one row per CDR3 protein. The table includes around 60,000 distinct CDR3 sequences, around 23% detected once. The time point: after trial treatment. Treatment meaning: LDRT plus nivolumab, ipilimumab, low-dose cyclophosphamide and aspirin (RACIN trial). Donors were dosed with nivolumab and ipilimumab; they also received aspirin, low-dose cyclophosphamide and low-dose radiotherapy. This clonotype occurred many times.

Material: PBMCs, obtained after low-dose radiotherapy plus immunotherapy. The TCR was taken from a male donor with prostate cancer. The chain couples TRBV7-9 to TRBJ2-1; D is undetermined. The CDR3 reads CASRTDYNEQFF. CDR3 DNA sequence: TGTGCCAGCAGGACGGACTACAATGAGCAGTTCTTC.